What follows are 7 T cell receptor beta chains derived from one specimen sequenced in a study of lymphopenia after photon versus proton radiotherapy. The assay was immunoSEQ multiplex PCR, and TCRdb's table has in-frame clones only and misses some. Of under 65,000 clones listed, 65% to 85% are singletons. Sequencing used peripheral blood, obtained from a patient treated with proton-based radiotherapy. The receptor set was obtained from a man in his sixties with pancreatic cancer.

CDR3 in DNA: TGTGCCAGCAGCTTAGACGCAACTAATGAAAAACTGTTTTTT. Encoded protein: CASSLDATNEKLFF. The chain carries TRBV7-2 and TRBJ1-4, with D uncertain. The V gene's germline CDR1 is SGHTA and CDR2 FQGNSA. Trimming took off 1 base at V and 0 bases at J, with 3 bases between the two ends. CDR3 length: 14 amino acids.

The V gene is TRBV7-2, the J gene TRBJ1-4; TRBD1 agrees at 7 bases. V trimming: 3 bases; J trimming: 8 bases; junction bases outside the gene matches: 6. CDR3 length: 14 residues. CDR1 SGHTA and CDR2 FQGNSA come from the germline V gene. The CDR3 region is CASSFTTGREKLFF. The CDR3 nucleotides read TGTGCCAGCAGCTTTACGACAGGGCGCGAAAAACTGTTTTTT.

The V gene is TRBV28, the J gene TRBJ1-6, with D maybe TRBD1 (5 bases). V lost 6 bases, J lost 10 bases, and 13 bases lay in between. This CDR3 has 13 residues. From germline, CDR1 is MDHEN and CDR2 SYDVKM. Written as DNA, the CDR3 is TGTGCCAGCAGGGACATATCGGGATCACCCCTCCACTTT. It yields the protein CASRDISGSPLHF. The full variable domain, completed using reference TRBV28 and TRBJ1-6, is DVKVTQSSRYLVKRTGEKVFLECVQDMDHENMFWYRQDPGLGLRLIYFSYDVKMKEKGDIPEGYSVSREKKERFSLILESASTNQTSMYLCASRDISGSPLHFGNGTRLTVT.

The chain is built from TRBV5-6 and TRBJ1-6; D is undetermined. This CDR3 comprises 15 residues. Germline assignment: CDR1 SGHDT and CDR2 YYEEEE. Trimming shortened V by 6 bases and J by 8 bases, and 18 bases separated the two germline ends. The CDR3: CASKLRPQGHSPLHF. The CDR3 nucleotides are TGTGCCAGCAAACTAAGGCCGCAAGGGCATTCACCCCTCCACTTT.

The rearrangement joins TRBV28 to TRBJ1-2, with 11 bases fitting TRBD1. Germline assignment: CDR1 MDHEN and CDR2 SYDVKM. CDR3 length: 14 residues. V gave up 5 bases and J gave up 9 bases; unmatched junction bases: 8. The CDR3 here is CASSPKDRGLSYTF. CDR3 DNA: TGTGCCAGCAGTCCCAAGGACAGGGGGCTAAGCTACACCTTC.

The gene calls are TRBV7-8 and TRBJ1-5; D gene uncertain. CDR1 SGHVS and CDR2 FQNEAQ come from the germline V gene. Trimming took off 1 base at V and 0 bases at J, with 7 bases between the two ends. This CDR3 has 15 residues. DNA of the CDR3: TGTGCCAGCAGCTTAGAATTTGGTAGCAATCAGCCCCAGCATTTT. Its protein product is CASSLEFGSNQPQHF.

J is TRBJ2-3 and V is TRBV27; the match to TRBD1 covers 10 bases. Germline assignment: CDR1 MNHEY and CDR2 SMNVEV (reference sequence). This CDR3 comprises 15 residues. V lost 3 bases to trimming and J lost 5 bases; unmatched junction nucleotides: 5. The CDR3 loop reads CASSFSGQGRDTQYF. CDR3 nucleotides: TGTGCCAGCAGTTTCTCGGGACAGGGGAGAGATACGCAGTATTTT.